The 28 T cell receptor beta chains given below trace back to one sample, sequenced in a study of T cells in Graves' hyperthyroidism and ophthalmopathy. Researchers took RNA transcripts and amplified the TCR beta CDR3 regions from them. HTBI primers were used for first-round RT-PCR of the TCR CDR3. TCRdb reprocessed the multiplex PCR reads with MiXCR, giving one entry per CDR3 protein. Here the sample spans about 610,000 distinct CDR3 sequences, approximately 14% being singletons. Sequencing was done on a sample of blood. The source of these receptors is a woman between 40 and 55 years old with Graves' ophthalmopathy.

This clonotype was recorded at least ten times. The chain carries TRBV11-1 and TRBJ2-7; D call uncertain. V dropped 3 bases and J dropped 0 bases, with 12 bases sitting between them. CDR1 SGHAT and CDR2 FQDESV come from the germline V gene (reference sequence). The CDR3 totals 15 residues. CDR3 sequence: CASSFGDDSSYEQYF. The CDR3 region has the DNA TGTGCCAGCAGCTTTGGGGATGACTCCTCCTACGAGCAGTACTTC.

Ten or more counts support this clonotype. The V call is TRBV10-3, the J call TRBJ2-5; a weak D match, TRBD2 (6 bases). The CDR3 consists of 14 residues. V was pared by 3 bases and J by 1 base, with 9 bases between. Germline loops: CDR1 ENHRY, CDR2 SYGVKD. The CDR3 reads CAISDPGVQETQYF. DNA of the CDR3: TGTGCCATCAGTGATCCGGGAGTCCAAGAGACCCAGTACTTC.

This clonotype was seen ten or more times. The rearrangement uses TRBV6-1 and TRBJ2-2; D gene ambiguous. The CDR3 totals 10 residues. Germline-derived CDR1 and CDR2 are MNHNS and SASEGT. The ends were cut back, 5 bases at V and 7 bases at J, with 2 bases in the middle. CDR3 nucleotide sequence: TGTGCCAGCAGTCTCGGGGAGCTGTTTTTT. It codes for CASSLGELFF.

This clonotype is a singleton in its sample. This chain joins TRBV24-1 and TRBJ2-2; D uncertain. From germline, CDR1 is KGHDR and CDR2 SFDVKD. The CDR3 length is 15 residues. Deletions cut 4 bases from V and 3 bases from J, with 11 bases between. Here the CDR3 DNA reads TGTGCCACCAGTGACGGAGTCCTACACACCGGGGAGCTGTTTTTT. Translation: CATSDGVLHTGELFF.

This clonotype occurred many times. The CDR3 DNA follows: TGTGCCAGCAGCTCCGGGCGGTACATCCTAGCCAAAAACATTCAGTACTTC. Protein product: CASSSGRYILAKNIQYF. The chain carries TRBV11-3 and TRBJ2-4; no firm D call. Germline V lookup: CDR1 SGHNT, CDR2 YENEEA. The CDR3 loop spans 17 amino acids. Trimming stripped 4 bases from V and 0 bases from J, with 16 bases between.

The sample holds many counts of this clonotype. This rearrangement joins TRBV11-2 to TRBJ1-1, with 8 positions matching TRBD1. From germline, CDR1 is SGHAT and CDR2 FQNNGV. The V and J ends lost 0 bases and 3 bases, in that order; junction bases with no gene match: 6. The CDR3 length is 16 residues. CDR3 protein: CASSLEGTGADTEAFF. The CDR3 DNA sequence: TGTGCCAGCAGCTTAGAGGGGACAGGCGCAGACACTGAAGCTTTCTTT.

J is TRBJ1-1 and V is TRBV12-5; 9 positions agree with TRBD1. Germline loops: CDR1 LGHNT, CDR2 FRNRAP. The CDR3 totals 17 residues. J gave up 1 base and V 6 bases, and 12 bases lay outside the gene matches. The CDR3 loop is CASGDGQGIPGNTEAFF. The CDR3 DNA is TGTGCTAGTGGGGATGGACAGGGGATTCCCGGGAACACTGAAGCTTTCTTT.

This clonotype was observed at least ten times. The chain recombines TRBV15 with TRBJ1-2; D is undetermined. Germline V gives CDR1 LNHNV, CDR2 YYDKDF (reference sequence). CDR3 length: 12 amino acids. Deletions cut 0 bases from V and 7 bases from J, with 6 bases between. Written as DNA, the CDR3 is TGTGCCACCAGCAGAGATGGGTTTGGCTACACCTTC. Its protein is CATSRDGFGYTF.

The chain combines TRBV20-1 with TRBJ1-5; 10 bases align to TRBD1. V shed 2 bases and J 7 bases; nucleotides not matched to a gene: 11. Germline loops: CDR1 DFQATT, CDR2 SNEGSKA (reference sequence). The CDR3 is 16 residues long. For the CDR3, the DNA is TGCAGTGCTAGATTTCTCGACAGGGGGCGACGACAGCCCCAGCATTTT. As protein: CSARFLDRGRRQPQHF.

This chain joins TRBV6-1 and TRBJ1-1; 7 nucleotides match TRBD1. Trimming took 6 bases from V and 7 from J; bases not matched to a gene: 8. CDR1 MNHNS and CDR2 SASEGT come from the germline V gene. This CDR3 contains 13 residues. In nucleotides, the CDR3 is TGTGCCAGCAGCGAACAGGGGCGCAATGAAGCTTTCTTT. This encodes CASSEQGRNEAFF.

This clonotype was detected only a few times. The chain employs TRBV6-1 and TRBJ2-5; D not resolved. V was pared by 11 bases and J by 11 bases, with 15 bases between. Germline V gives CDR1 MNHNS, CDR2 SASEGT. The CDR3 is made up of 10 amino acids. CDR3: CACPARLQYF. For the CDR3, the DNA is TGTGCCTGCCCCGCGAGGCTTCAGTACTTC.

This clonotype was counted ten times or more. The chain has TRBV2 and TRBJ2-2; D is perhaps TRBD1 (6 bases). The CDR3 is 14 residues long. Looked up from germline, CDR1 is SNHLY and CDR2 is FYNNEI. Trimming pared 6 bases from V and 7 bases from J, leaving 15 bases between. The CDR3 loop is CASSETGFGGELFF. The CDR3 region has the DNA TGTGCCAGCAGCGAAACAGGGTTCGGCGGGGAGCTGTTTTTT. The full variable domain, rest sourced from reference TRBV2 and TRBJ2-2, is EPEVTQTPSHQVTQMGQEVILRCVPISNHLYFYWYRQILGQKVEFLVSFYNNEISEKSEIFDDQFSVERPDGSNFTLKIRSTKLEDSAMYFCASSETGFGGELFFGEGSRLTVL.

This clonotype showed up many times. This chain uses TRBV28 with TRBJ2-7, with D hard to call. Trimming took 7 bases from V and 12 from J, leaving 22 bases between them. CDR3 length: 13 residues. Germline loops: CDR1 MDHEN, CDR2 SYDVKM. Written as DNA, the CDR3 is TGTGCCAGCACCGATAATGGACCGACCACCGGGTACTTC. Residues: CASTDNGPTTGYF. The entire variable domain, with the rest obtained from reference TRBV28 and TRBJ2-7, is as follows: DVKVTQSSRYLVKRTGEKVFLECVQDMDHENMFWYRQDPGLGLRLIYFSYDVKMKEKGDIPEGYSVSREKKERFSLILESASTNQTSMYLCASTDNGPTTGYFGPGTRLTVT.

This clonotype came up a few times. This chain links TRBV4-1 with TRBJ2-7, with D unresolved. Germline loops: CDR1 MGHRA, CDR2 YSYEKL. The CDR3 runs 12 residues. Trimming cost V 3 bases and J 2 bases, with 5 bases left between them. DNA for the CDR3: TGCGCCAGCAGCCAGAGCCCCTACGAGCAGTACTTC. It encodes CASSQSPYEQYF.

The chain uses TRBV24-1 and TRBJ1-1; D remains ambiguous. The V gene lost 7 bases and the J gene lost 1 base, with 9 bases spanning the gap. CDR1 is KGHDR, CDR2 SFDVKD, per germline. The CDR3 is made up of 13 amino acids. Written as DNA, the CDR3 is TGTGCCACCAGGACTGGACGGAACACTGAAGCTTTCTTT. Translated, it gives CATRTGRNTEAFF.

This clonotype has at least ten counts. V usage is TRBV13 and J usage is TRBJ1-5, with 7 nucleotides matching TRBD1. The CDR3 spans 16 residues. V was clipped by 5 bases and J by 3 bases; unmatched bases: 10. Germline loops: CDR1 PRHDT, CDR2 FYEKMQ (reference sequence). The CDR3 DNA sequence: TGTGCCAGCAGCCTCAGGACAGGCCGTTTCAATCAGCCCCAGCATTTT. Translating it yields CASSLRTGRFNQPQHF.

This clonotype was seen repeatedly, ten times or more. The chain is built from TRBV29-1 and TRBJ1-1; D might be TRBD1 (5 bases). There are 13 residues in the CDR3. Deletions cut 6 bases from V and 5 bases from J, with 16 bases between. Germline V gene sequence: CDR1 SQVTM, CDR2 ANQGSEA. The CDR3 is CSVMIQGKTEAFF. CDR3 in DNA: TGCAGCGTAATGATTCAGGGAAAAACTGAAGCTTTCTTT.

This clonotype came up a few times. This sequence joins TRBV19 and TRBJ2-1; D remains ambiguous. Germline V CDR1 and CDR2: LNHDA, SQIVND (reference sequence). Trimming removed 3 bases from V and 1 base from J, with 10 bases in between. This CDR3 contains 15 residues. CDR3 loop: CASSIGLGSYNEQFF. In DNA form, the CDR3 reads TGTGCCAGTAGTATCGGTTTAGGGTCCTACAATGAGCAGTTCTTC. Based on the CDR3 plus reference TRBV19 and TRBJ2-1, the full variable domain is DGGITQSPKYLFRKEGQNVTLSCEQNLNHDAMYWYRQDPGQGLRLIYYSQIVNDFQKGDIAEGYSVSREKKESFPLTVTSAQKNPTAFYLCASSIGLGSYNEQFFGPGTRLTVL.

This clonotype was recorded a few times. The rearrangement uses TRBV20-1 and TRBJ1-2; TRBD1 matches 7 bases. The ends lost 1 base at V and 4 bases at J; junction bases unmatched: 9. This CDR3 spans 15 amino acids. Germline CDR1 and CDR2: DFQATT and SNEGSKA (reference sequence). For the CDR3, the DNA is TGCAGTGCTAGAGGCCCCCAGGGGGTATTCTATGGCTACACCTTC. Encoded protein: CSARGPQGVFYGYTF.

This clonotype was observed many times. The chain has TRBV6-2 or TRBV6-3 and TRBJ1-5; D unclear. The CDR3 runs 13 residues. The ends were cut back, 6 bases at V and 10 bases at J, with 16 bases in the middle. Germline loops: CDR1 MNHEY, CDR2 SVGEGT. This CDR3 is CASRSDPSAPQHF. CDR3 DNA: TGTGCCAGCAGATCCGACCCCTCCGCTCCCCAGCATTTT.

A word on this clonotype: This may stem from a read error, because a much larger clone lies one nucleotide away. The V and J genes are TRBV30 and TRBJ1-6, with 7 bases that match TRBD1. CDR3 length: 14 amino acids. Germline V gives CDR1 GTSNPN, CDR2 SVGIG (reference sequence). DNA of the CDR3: TGTGCCTGGAGGGGTGGGACAGAAAATTCACCCCCCCACTTT. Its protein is CAWRGGTENSPPHF.

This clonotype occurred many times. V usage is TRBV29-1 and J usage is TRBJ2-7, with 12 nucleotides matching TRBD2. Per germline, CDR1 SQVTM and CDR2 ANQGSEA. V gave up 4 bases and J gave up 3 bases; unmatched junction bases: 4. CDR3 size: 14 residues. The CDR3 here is CSVGATSGSYEQYF. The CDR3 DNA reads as TGCAGCGTTGGGGCGACTAGCGGGAGCTACGAGCAGTACTTC.

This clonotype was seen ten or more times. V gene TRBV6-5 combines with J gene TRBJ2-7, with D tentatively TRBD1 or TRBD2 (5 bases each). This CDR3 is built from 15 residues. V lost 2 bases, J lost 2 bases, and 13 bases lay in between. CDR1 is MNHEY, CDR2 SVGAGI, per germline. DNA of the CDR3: TGTGCCAGCAGTTACCTCCGGGACGCCCCCTACGAGCAGTACTTC. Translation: CASSYLRDAPYEQYF.

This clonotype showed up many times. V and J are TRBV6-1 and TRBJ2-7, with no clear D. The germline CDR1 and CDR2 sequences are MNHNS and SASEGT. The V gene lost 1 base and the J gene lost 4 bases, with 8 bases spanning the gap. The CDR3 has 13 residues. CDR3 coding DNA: TGTGCCAGCAGTGAAGTGGCCATTTACGAGCAGTACTTC. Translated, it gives CASSEVAIYEQYF.

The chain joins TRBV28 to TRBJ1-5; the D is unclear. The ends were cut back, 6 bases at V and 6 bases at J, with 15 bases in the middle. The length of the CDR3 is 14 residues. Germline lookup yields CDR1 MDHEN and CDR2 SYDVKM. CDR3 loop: CASSESKGTQPQHF. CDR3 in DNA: TGTGCCAGCAGCGAATCAAAGGGTACTCAGCCCCAGCATTTT.

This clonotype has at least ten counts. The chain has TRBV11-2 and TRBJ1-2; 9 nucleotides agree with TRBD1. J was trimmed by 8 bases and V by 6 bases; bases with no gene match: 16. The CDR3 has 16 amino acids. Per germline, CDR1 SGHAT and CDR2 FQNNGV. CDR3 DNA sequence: TGTGCCAGCAGTATAGATCCCGGGACAGGGTACGCGGGCTACACCTTC. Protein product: CASSIDPGTGYAGYTF.

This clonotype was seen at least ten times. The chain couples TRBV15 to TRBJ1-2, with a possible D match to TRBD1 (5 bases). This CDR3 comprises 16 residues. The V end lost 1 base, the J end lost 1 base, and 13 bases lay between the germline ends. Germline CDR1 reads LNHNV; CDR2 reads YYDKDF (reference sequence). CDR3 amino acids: CATSRGGTGSNYGYTF. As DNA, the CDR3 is TGTGCCACCAGCAGAGGAGGGACGGGGAGTAACTATGGCTACACCTTC. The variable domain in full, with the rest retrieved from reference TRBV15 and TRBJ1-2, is DAMVIQNPRYQVTQFGKPVTLSCSQTLNHNVMYWYQQKSSQAPKLLFHYYDKDFNNEADTPDNFQSRRPNTSFCFLDIRSPGLGDTAMYLCATSRGGTGSNYGYTFGSGTRLTVV.

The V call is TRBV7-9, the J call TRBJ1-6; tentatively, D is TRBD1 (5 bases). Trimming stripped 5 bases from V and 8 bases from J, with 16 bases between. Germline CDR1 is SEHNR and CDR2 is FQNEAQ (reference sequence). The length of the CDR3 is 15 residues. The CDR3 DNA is TGTGCCAGCAGCCCACCGGGACGCGGGGATTCACCCCTCCACTTT. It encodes CASSPPGRGDSPLHF.